This T cell receptor (beta chain) was sequenced for a study of blood T cells in healthy people across ages. Study-wide results and caveats: Relative to aged donors, long-lived donors carried more naive CD4+ cells and displayed higher diversity. Roughly linearly, TCR beta diversity per million T cells fell as age increased.

With respect to this clonotype: Its specificity is not known.

Each sample had at least 6 million PBMCs isolated. Primers used in a second PCR of roughly 6 to 11 cycles were a sample-barcoded 5' primer and a J-beta primer mix. TCRdb reanalysed the 5' RACE reads using MiXCR and keeps one entry per CDR3 protein. The table has about 1.7 million distinct CDR3 sequences, under 30% seen once. This TCR came from a young woman in good health. Sequencing was carried out using blood.

The chain's CDR3 is CASERRSGGNNEQFF. CDR3 sequence (DNA): TGTGCCAGCGAACGAAGGAGCGGGGGGAACAATGAGCAGTTCTTC. J is TRBJ2-1 and V is TRBV7-9, with 9 bases aligning to TRBD2. V dropped 8 bases and J dropped 5; count of bases not matched to a gene: 10. Germline V gene sequence: CDR1 SEHNR, CDR2 FQNEAQ (reference sequence). The CDR3 sequence is 15 residues long.